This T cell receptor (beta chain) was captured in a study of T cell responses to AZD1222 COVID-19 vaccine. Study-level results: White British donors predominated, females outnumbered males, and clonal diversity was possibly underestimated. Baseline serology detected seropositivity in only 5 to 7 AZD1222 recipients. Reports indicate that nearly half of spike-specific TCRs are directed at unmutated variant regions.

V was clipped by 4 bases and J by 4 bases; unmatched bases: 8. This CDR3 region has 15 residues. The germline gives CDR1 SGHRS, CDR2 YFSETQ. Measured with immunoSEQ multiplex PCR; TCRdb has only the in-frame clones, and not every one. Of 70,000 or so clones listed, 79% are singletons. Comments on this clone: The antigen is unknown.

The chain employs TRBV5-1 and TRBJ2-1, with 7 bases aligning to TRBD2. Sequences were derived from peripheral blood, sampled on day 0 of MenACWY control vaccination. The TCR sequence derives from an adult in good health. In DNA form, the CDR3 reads TGCGCCAGCAGCCGGGGCGGGGGAGCGTACAATGAGCAGTTCTTC. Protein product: CASSRGGGAYNEQFF.